The clone carrying this T cell receptor beta chain showed up many times. Its cognate antigen is unknown. The read finishes 3 residues shy of the CDR3 end, and the germline J gene is used to complete it. TCRdb keeps only in-frame clones here, not all; method: immunoSEQ multiplex PCR. Recorded here are around 45,000 clones, none singletons. The data are from a study of T cell clonality in common variable immunodeficiency. Study-wide findings and caveats: TCRbeta clonality was increased in CVID versus healthy controls. Reportedly, TCR beta sequences from common variable immunodeficiency showed fewer deletions and N-nucleotide insertions.

Germline CDR1 is DFQATT and CDR2 is SNEGSKA (reference sequence). CDR3 length: 10 amino acids. The sequence derives from a person between 18 and 75 years old in good health. The V call is TRBV20-1, the J call TRBJ1-1; no reliable D call. Sequencing was carried out using peripheral blood mononuclear cells. CDR3 loop: CSAPGLKAFF. The sequenced part of the CDR3 DNA is TGCAGTGCCCCAGGACTAAAA.